This T cell receptor beta chain stems from a study of T cell responses to AZD1222 COVID-19 vaccine. Study conclusions and caveats: Recipients of two AZD1222 doses showed rising Spike-specific TCR breadth and depth. Unmutated variant regions are reportedly the target of nearly half of TCRs that are spike-specific.

Only in-frame clones appear in the TCRdb table, and some are missing; sequencing was by immunoSEQ multiplex PCR. Of about 110,000 clones in the sample, roughly 87% were seen once. Notes on this clone: Its antigen is currently unknown.

This specimen was peripheral blood, taken on day 0 of MenACWY control vaccination. This receptor was obtained from an adult in good health.

CDR3 DNA sequence: TGTGCCAGCAGCCAAGATAAAGGGCAGGGAGAGGGTCAGCCCCAGCATTTT. This codes for CASSQDKGQGEGQPQHF. This chain joins TRBV3-1 (or the pseudogene TRBV3-2) and TRBJ1-5; a possible D gene is TRBD1 (5 bases). V lost 0 bases and J 6 bases, leaving 18 bases between the germline ends. This CDR3 spans 17 amino acids. In germline, CDR1 is LGHDT, CDR2 YNNKEL (reference sequence).